Relative to its sample, the clone carrying this TCR beta chain is medium-sized. Each CDR3 protein is one row after TCRdb ran MiXCR on the 5' RACE reads. The sample consists of 15,000 to 20,000 distinct CDR3 sequences, 7.5% of them appearing once. The data derive from a study of neurological immune-mediated disorders. After removal of 4 bases from V and 5 bases from J, the junction contained 10 bases not matched to a gene. CDR1 is DFQATT and CDR2 is SNEGSKA in the germline V gene (reference sequence). The CDR3 is 14 residues long. This clonotype was sampled from a woman aged 25 to 39 with HTLV-1-associated myelopathy (HAM/TSP). Sequences were obtained from CD8+ T cells from blood. The chain is built from TRBV20-1 and TRBJ1-1; 7 bases align to TRBD1. CDR3 nucleotide sequence: TGCAGTGCTACCGAATCTCAGGGGGGGACTGAAGCTTTCTTT. Its protein is CSATESQGGTEAFF.